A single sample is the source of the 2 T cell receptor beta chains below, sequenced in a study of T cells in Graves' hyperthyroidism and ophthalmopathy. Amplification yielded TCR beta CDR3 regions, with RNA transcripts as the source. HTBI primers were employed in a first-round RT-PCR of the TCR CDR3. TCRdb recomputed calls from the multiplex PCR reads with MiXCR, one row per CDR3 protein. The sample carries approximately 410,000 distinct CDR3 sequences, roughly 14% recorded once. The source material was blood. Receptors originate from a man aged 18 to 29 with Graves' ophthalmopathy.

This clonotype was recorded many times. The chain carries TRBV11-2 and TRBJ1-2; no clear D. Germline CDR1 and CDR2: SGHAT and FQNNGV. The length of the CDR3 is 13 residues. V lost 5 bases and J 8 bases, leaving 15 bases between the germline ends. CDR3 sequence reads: CASSPLSGLGYTF. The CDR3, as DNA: TGTGCCAGCAGCCCCCTTAGCGGGCTCGGCTACACCTTC. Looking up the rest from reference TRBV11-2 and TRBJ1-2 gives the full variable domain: EAGVAQSPRYKIIEKRQSVAFWCNPISGHATLYWYQQILGQGPKLLIQFQNNGVVDDSQLPKDRFSAERLKGVDSTLKIQPAKLEDSAVYLCASSPLSGLGYTFGSGTRLTVV.

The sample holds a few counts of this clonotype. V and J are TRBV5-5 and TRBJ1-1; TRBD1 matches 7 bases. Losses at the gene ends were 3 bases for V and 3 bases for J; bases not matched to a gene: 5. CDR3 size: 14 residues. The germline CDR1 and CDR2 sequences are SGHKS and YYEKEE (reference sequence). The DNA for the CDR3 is TGTGCCAGCAGCTCGACAGGGAGGTACACTGAAGCTTTCTTT. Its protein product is CASSSTGRYTEAFF.